These 9 T cell receptor beta chains were all obtained from the same sample, sequenced in a study of T cells expressing NK-cell markers (dated by TCRdb to 2020 to 2022). The library came from 5' RACE. The instrument was an Illumina HiSeq 2000. TCRdb reprocessed the reads into one record per CDR3 protein sequence, lacking DNA. For this sample, the table gives over 250,000 distinct CDR3 sequences. The biggest ten clones account for 4% to 4.5% of the sample. Sequenced: blood T cells: a sorted CD56 or NKG2C T cell subset, CD4+ or CD8+ T cells, or bulk PBMC T cells (not recorded which). The receptor source for this set is a woman aged 18-70 years in good health.

The V gene is TRBV28, the J gene TRBJ1-5; TCRdb indicates TRBD1, and absent DNA this call remains unverified. Germline values: CDR1 MDHEN, CDR2 SYDVKM. The CDR3 has 15 residues. This CDR3 reads CASTPAGQGNQPQHF.

The chain carries TRBV4-2 and TRBJ1-6; TCRdb proposes TRBD1, but this gene call is untestable without DNA. This CDR3 has 15 residues. Germline CDR1 and CDR2: LGHNA and YNFKEQ. This CDR3 reads CASSQVRQANSPLHF.

The chain carries TRBV3-1 and TRBJ2-1; TCRdb's D gene call, TRBD2, goes unchecked for lack of DNA. CDR1 is LGHDT, CDR2 YNNKEL, per germline (reference sequence). There are 14 residues in the CDR3. CDR3: CASSPRTSVNEQFF.

The J gene is TRBJ2-1, the V gene TRBV11-3; TCRdb designates TRBD2, a call that cannot be tested without DNA. CDR1 SGHNT and CDR2 YENEEA come from the germline V gene. The CDR3 runs to 15 residues. The CDR3 spells CASSIGLAGRAEQFF.

The chain carries TRBV15 and TRBJ1-5; TCRdb indicates TRBD1, and absent DNA this call remains unverified. Germline V CDR1 and CDR2: LNHNV, YYDKDF (reference sequence). The CDR3 totals 15 residues. The CDR3 region is CATSNLRTGGQPQHF.

The chain combines TRBV7-3 with TRBJ2-1. Germline V lookup: CDR1 SGHTA, CDR2 FQGTGA. The CDR3 is 13 residues long. This CDR3 reads CASSLTPLNEQFF.

This CDR3 is CASSLGTGWADTQYF. The gene calls are TRBV12-3 or TRBV12-4 and TRBJ2-3; with no DNA, the TCRdb D assignment of TRBD1 cannot be verified. The CDR3 has 15 amino acids.

This chain links TRBV27 with TRBJ2-7; the D call of TRBD2 rests on TCRdb alone, since no DNA is present to check it. The CDR3 is made up of 13 amino acids. Germline CDR1 and CDR2: MNHEY and SMNVEV (reference sequence). The CDR3 sequence: CASSFRAFNEQYF.

The V call is TRBV29-1, the J call TRBJ2-1; TCRdb lists TRBD1, though no DNA is available to test this call. This CDR3 spans 14 amino acids. CDR1 SQVTM and CDR2 ANQGSEA come from the germline V gene. The CDR3 sequence is CSVASGGIYNEQFF.